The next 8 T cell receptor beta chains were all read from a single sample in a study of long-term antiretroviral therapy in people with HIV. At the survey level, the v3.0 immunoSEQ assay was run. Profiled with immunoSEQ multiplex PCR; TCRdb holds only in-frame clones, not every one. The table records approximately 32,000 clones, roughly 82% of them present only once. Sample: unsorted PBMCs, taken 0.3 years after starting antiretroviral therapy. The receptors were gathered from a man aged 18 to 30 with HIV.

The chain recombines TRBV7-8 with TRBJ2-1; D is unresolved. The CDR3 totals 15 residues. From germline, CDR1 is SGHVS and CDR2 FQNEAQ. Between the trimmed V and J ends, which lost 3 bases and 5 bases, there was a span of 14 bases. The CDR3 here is CASSFQASGNNEQFF. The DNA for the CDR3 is TGTGCCAGCAGCTTTCAGGCTAGTGGGAACAATGAGCAGTTCTTC.

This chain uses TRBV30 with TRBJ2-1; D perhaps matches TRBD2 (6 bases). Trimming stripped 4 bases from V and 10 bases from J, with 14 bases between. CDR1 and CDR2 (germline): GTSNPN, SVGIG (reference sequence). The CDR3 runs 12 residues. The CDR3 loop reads CAWNLGGVEQFF. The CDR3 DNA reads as TGTGCCTGGAATTTAGGAGGGGTCGAGCAGTTCTTC. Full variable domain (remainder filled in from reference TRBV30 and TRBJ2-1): SQTIHQWPATLVQPVGSPLSLECTVEGTSNPNLYWYRQAAGRGLQLLFYSVGIGQISSEVPQNLSASRPQDRQFILSSKKLLLSDSGFYLCAWNLGGVEQFFGPGTRLTVL.

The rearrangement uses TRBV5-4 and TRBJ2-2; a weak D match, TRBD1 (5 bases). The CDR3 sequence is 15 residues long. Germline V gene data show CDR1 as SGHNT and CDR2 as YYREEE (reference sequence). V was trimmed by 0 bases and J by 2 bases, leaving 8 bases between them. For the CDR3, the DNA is TGTGCCAGCAGCTTGGCTCAGGGTAACACCGGGGAGCTGTTTTTT. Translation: CASSLAQGNTGELFF.

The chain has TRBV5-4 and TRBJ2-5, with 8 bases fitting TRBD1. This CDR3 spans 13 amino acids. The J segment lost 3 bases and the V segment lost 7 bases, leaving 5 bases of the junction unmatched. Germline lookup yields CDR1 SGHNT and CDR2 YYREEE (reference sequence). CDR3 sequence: CASGQGAEETQYF. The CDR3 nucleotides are TGTGCCAGCGGACAGGGTGCAGAAGAGACCCAGTACTTC.

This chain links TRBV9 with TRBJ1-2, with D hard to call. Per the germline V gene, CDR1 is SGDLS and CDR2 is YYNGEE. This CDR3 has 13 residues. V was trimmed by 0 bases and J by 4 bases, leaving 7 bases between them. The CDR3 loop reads CASSVEDGYGYTF. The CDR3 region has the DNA TGTGCCAGCAGCGTAGAGGACGGCTATGGCTACACCTTC.

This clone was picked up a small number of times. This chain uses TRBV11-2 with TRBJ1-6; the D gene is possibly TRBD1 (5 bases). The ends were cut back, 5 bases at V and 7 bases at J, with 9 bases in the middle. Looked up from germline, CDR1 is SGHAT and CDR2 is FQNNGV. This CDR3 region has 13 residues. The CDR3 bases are TGTGCCAGCAGCCGGGACGGAAATTCACCCCTCCACTTT. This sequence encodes CASSRDGNSPLHF.

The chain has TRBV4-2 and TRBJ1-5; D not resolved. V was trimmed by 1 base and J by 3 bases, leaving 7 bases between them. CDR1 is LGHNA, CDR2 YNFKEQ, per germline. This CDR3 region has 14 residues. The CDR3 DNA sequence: TGTGCCAGCAGCCAAGTCGTGGACAATCAGCCCCAGCATTTT. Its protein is CASSQVVDNQPQHF.

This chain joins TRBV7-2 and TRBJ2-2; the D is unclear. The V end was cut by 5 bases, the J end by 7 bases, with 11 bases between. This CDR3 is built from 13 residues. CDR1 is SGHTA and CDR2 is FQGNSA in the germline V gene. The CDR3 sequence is CASSLGSVGELFF. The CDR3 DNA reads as TGTGCCAGCAGCCTTGGGTCCGTCGGGGAGCTGTTTTTT.